The sequence of this T cell receptor (beta chain) was determined in a study of blood T cell repertoires in COVID-19. At the level of the study: Both acute and convalescent COVID-19 samples were obtained from the United States, Italy and Spain. Sources were T cells, B-cell-depleted T cells, or PBMCs; the material itself was cDNA or gDNA.

The authors' processing: Amplified reference gene primers provided the basis for estimating nucleated cell counts. This table comes from immunoSEQ multiplex PCR, and its TCRdb copy is limited to in-frame clones, with some not included. D and trimming were read from the DNA, whereas the V and J calls and clone size are those reported in that table. In the table there are about 170,000 clones, approximately 84% of which are singletons. This receptor was identified in a woman of 80 years or more with COVID-19, enrolled during active disease. The specimen was peripheral blood.

The CDR3 protein is CASKLAGGGNEQFF. The CDR3 nucleotides read TGTGCCAGCAAGCTAGCGGGAGGCGGCAATGAGCAGTTCTTC. J is TRBJ2-1 and V is TRBV7-9; TRBD2 aligns across 11 bases. J lost 6 bases, V lost 7 bases, and 5 bases had no gene match. CDR1 and CDR2 (germline): SEHNR, FQNEAQ (reference sequence). The CDR3 consists of 14 residues.